A single TCR beta chain is shown here with its context. Its specificity is unknown. Generated by immunoSEQ multiplex PCR, the TCRdb table keeps only in-frame clones and is missing some. The sample shows tens of thousands of clones, 90% of them seen only once. The CDR3 has 15 residues. CDR1 and CDR2 (germline): SEHNR, FQNEAQ (reference sequence). V was clipped by 8 bases and J by 0 bases, with 13 bases between them. This record comes from a study of neoadjuvant nivolumab and ipilimumab in lung cancer. Notes on the study in general: Pathologic regression was not significantly tied to TCR clonality. Only two of four nivolumab-treated tumors gained richness and clonality by surgery.

The sequenced sample was peripheral blood, obtained after neoadjuvant nivolumab, alone or with ipilimumab, at or shortly before surgery. This chain uses TRBV7-9 with TRBJ1-4; maybe TRBD1 (5 bases). This sequence was found in an adult with non-small cell lung cancer. The CDR3 DNA reads as TGTGCCAGCTCGGGGCCGGCTTCAACTAATGAAAAACTGTTTTTT. Translating gives CASSGPASTNEKLFF.